The 26 T cell receptor beta chains in this list originate from one sample, sequenced in a study of T-cell reconstitution after alpha-beta-depleted transplantation in children. Library preparation (for TCRbeta) was performed with unique molecular identifiers. Using its own MiXCR run on the PCR reads, TCRdb lists one record per CDR3 protein. The sample shows a few hundred thousand distinct CDR3 sequences, approximately 30% of them seen only once. Specimen: PBMCs, collected before TCRalphabeta/CD19-depleted stem cell transplant. These receptors were obtained from a boy under two years old with Wiskott-Aldrich syndrome, due to receive a stem cell transplant.

The chain couples TRBV6-5 to TRBJ2-2; D is uncertain. The V gene's germline CDR1 is MNHEY and CDR2 SVGAGI. There are 14 residues in the CDR3. V lost 0 bases, J lost 3 bases, and 5 bases lay in between. The CDR3 here is CASSYSGHTGELFF. The CDR3 nucleotides are TGTGCCAGCAGTTACTCTGGCCACACCGGGGAGCTGTTTTTT.

The chain couples TRBV6-1 to TRBJ2-5; the match to TRBD2 covers 13 bases. Trimming cost V 5 bases and J 5 bases; bases outside gene matches: 8. Looked up from germline, CDR1 is MNHNS and CDR2 is SASEGT. The CDR3 is 16 residues long. As DNA, the CDR3 is TGTGCCAGCAGTCCAAAGACTAGCGGGAGGCGGGAGACCCAGTACTTC. Its translation is CASSPKTSGRRETQYF.

This clonotype was found a few times. The V and J genes are TRBV5-1 and TRBJ2-3; D might be TRBD1 or TRBD2, each matching 5 bases. The ends were cut back, 4 bases at V and 0 bases at J, with 9 bases in the middle. This CDR3 has 14 amino acids. From germline, CDR1 is SGHRS and CDR2 YFSETQ. The CDR3 is CASSPWDSTDTQYF. CDR3 nucleotides: TGCGCCAGCAGCCCATGGGACAGCACAGATACGCAGTATTTT.

This clonotype has just a few counts. V is TRBV5-1 and J is TRBJ2-1; 8 positions agree with TRBD1. The CDR3 spans 16 residues. CDR1 is SGHRS, CDR2 YFSETQ, per germline. V lost 1 base to trimming and J lost 4 bases; unmatched junction nucleotides: 7. The CDR3 bases are TGCGCCAGCAGCTTGTTCACACAGGGGGTATACAATGAGCAGTTCTTC. Residues: CASSLFTQGVYNEQFF.

This clonotype is a singleton in its sample. V is TRBV19 and J is TRBJ1-5; D is ambiguous. This CDR3 is 13 amino acids long. V shed 1 base and J shed 5 bases, with 6 bases lying between them. CDR1 is LNHDA, CDR2 SQIVND, per germline (reference sequence). The CDR3 here is CASSIVTDQPQHF. CDR3 DNA: TGTGCCAGTAGTATAGTTACCGATCAGCCCCAGCATTTT.

V gene TRBV10-2 combines with J gene TRBJ2-2; D remains unclear. The length of the CDR3 is 14 residues. Trimming cost V 7 bases and J 3 bases, with 12 bases left between them. Germline CDR1 reads WSHSY; CDR2 reads SAAADI. The CDR3 bases are TGCGCCAGCATATTTAGTGATTACACCGGGGAGCTGTTTTTT. Translated: CASIFSDYTGELFF.

This clonotype was seen a handful of times. The chain carries TRBV12-3 or TRBV12-4 and TRBJ2-3, with D possibly being TRBD1 or TRBD2 (6 bases each). The CDR3 extends over 14 amino acids. V was trimmed by 5 bases and J by 6 bases, leaving 15 bases between them. In DNA form, the CDR3 reads TGTGCCAGCAGTACAGGGCGGGGTGCGGATACGCAGTATTTT. Protein sequence: CASSTGRGADTQYF.

This clonotype was picked up many times. At one of its ends the junction is not consistent with the germline gene, which may arise from a read error. The chain has TRBV5-1 and TRBJ2-1, with 10 nucleotides matching TRBD1. Germline CDR1 SGHRS, CDR2 YFSETQ. The CDR3 totals 15 residues. In DNA form, the CDR3 reads TGTGCCAGCAGTTTAGACAGGGGGCCTTACAATGAGCAGTTCTTC. Amino acid sequence: CASSLDRGPYNEQFF.

The chain is built from TRBV13 and TRBJ2-1; tentatively, D is TRBD2 (6 bases). The CDR3 loop spans 15 amino acids. Trimming pared 5 bases from V and 6 bases from J, leaving 17 bases between. Germline V CDR1 and CDR2: PRHDT, FYEKMQ (reference sequence). In nucleotides, the CDR3 is TGTGCCAGCAGCAGCCGGGACTCCTGGGGCAATGAGCAGTTCTTC. Its translation: CASSSRDSWGNEQFF.

This chain uses TRBV30 with TRBJ2-5; TRBD2 matches at 10 bases. Trimming removed 2 bases from V and 4 bases from J; junction bases left unmatched: 7. The CDR3 is 15 amino acids. Germline CDR1 and CDR2: GTSNPN and SVGIG (reference sequence). The CDR3 DNA follows: TGTGCCTGGAGTTCATCTAGCGGGAGAAGAGAGACCCAGTACTTC. It yields the protein CAWSSSSGRRETQYF.

This clonotype was observed a few times. The chain carries TRBV7-2 and TRBJ2-1; the D is unclear. Germline CDR1 is SGHTA and CDR2 is FQGNSA. Trimming took 5 bases from V and 2 from J, leaving 13 bases between them. The CDR3 length is 15 residues. Written as DNA, the CDR3 is TGTGCCAGCAGCCTCCGGGCTGACACCTACAATGAGCAGTTCTTC. Its protein is CASSLRADTYNEQFF.

The chain uses TRBV10-1 and TRBJ2-3, with D maybe TRBD2 (6 bases). The V gene's germline CDR1 is WNHNN and CDR2 SYGVQD (reference sequence). Trimming took off 3 bases at V and 0 bases at J, with 10 bases between the two ends. The CDR3 consists of 15 residues. The CDR3 reads CASSDSGPSTDTQYF. CDR3 DNA: TGCGCCAGCAGTGATAGCGGACCTAGCACAGATACGCAGTATTTT.

This clonotype turned up a few times. The chain carries TRBV4-1 and TRBJ2-1; possibly TRBD1 or TRBD2 for D (5 bases each). The germline gives CDR1 MGHRA, CDR2 YSYEKL. Trimming stripped 0 bases from V and 0 bases from J, with 12 bases between. This CDR3 spans 17 amino acids. CDR3 amino acids: CASSQDRGAGSYNEQFF. For the CDR3, the DNA is TGCGCCAGCAGCCAAGATCGAGGGGCAGGCTCCTACAATGAGCAGTTCTTC.

The chain carries TRBV5-1 and TRBJ1-1, with D unclear. V gave up 1 base and J gave up 5 bases, with 12 bases separating them. Germline CDR1 reads SGHRS; CDR2 reads YFSETQ. The CDR3 contains 14 residues. CDR3 loop: CASSLLGQRTEAFF. In DNA, the CDR3 is TGCGCCAGCAGCTTGCTGGGTCAAAGGACTGAAGCTTTCTTT.

This clonotype was seen only a few times. V and J are TRBV10-3 and TRBJ1-1; TRBD1 might be the D (6 bases). The germline V gene has CDR1 ENHRY and CDR2 SYGVKD. This CDR3 spans 13 amino acids. V dropped 8 bases and J dropped 1 base, with 11 bases sitting between them. DNA for the CDR3: TGTGCCATCGGGGACACCCCGAACACTGAAGCTTTCTTT. Its protein is CAIGDTPNTEAFF.

The chain links TRBV29-1 to TRBJ2-1, with D possibly being TRBD2 (5 bases). Germline CDR1 reads SQVTM; CDR2 reads ANQGSEA. Trimming took 6 bases from V and 3 from J, leaving 12 bases between them. The CDR3 is made up of 13 amino acids. CDR3 nucleotides: TGCAGCGTGATGGAGGATATCTACAATGAGCAGTTCTTC. The encoded protein is CSVMEDIYNEQFF.

This chain joins TRBV19 and TRBJ2-1; TRBD2 matches at 13 bases. CDR1 and CDR2 from the germline V gene are LNHDA and SQIVND (reference sequence). The CDR3 spans 17 residues. The V gene end was trimmed by 3 bases and the J gene end by 5 bases; junction bases not matched to a gene: 7. CDR3 loop: CASSMRLAGGLDNEQFF. The CDR3 nucleotides read TGTGCCAGTAGTATGAGACTAGCGGGAGGTCTTGACAATGAGCAGTTCTTC.

This chain joins TRBV20-1 and TRBJ2-1, with TRBD2 as a possible D gene (5 bases). Trimming removed 3 bases from V and 0 bases from J, with 15 bases in between. From germline, CDR1 is DFQATT and CDR2 SNEGSKA (reference sequence). CDR3 size: 16 residues. CDR3 protein: CSARVSGPSSYNEQFF. The DNA of the CDR3 is TGCAGTGCTAGGGTAAGCGGTCCCAGCTCCTACAATGAGCAGTTCTTC.

A few counts support this clonotype. The rearrangement links TRBV6-1 to TRBJ2-3, with D maybe TRBD1 (6 bases). The CDR3 totals 14 residues. V lost 6 bases and J 2 bases, leaving 12 bases between the germline ends. Germline V lookup: CDR1 MNHNS, CDR2 SASEGT. The chain's CDR3 is CASRDDRLTDTQYF. The CDR3 DNA sequence: TGTGCCAGCAGGGATGACAGGCTCACAGATACGCAGTATTTT.

J is TRBJ2-5 and V is TRBV20-1; D gene unclear. The germline CDR1 and CDR2 sequences are DFQATT and SNEGSKA (reference sequence). V was pared by 4 bases and J by 0 bases, with 6 bases between. The CDR3 is 12 amino acids. In nucleotides, the CDR3 is TGCAGTGCTAACTCAAACCAAGAGACCCAGTACTTC. Translated: CSANSNQETQYF.

This clonotype turned up a few times. The V gene is TRBV20-1, the J gene TRBJ1-5; perhaps TRBD1 as D (6 bases). The CDR3 length is 14 residues. V lost 6 bases and J lost 7, with 19 bases in between. Germline CDR1 DFQATT, CDR2 SNEGSKA (reference sequence). The CDR3 protein is CSARGGTGSQPQHF. In nucleotides, the CDR3 is TGCAGTGCCCGAGGTGGTACAGGGTCCCAGCCCCAGCATTTT.

This clonotype was detected a few times. The chain recombines TRBV10-3 with TRBJ2-1; 7 bases agree with TRBD2. Germline V gene data show CDR1 as ENHRY and CDR2 as SYGVKD. J gave up 0 bases and V 10 bases, and 3 bases lay outside the gene matches. The CDR3 length is 13 residues. DNA of the CDR3: TGTGCCACCGAGCGGGGCTCCTACAATGAGCAGTTCTTC. Translating gives CATERGSYNEQFF.

This clonotype has more than one count but fewer than ten. The chain couples TRBV30 to TRBJ1-1; D uncertain. The germline V and J ends were trimmed by 4 bases and 0 bases, with 9 bases remaining between them. This CDR3 region has 13 residues. Germline values: CDR1 GTSNPN, CDR2 SVGIG (reference sequence). For the CDR3, the DNA is TGTGCCTGGAAGCAGCGGATGAACACTGAAGCTTTCTTT. It encodes CAWKQRMNTEAFF.

The CDR3 protein is CASSSSTSGSYEQYF. The CDR3 bases are TGCGCCAGCAGCTCTTCGACTAGCGGGTCTTACGAGCAGTACTTC. The chain combines TRBV5-1 with TRBJ2-7; 10 nucleotides line up with TRBD2. The germline V gene has CDR1 SGHRS and CDR2 YFSETQ. V trimming: 3 bases; J trimming: 4 bases; junction bases outside the gene matches: 7. The CDR3 covers 15 residues.

In this sample, this clonotype turned up a few times. The chain joins TRBV28 to TRBJ2-1; D remains ambiguous. CDR3 length equals 13 residues. Germline CDR1 and CDR2: MDHEN and SYDVKM. V shed 6 bases and J shed 4 bases, with 10 bases lying between them. CDR3 protein: CASRVSDYNEQFF. The CDR3 region has the DNA TGTGCCAGCAGAGTCTCGGATTACAATGAGCAGTTCTTC.

This clonotype was detected a few times. The V gene is TRBV6-5, the J gene TRBJ2-4, with D maybe TRBD2 (6 bases). V was trimmed by 5 bases and J by 9 bases, leaving 8 bases between them. The CDR3 length is 11 residues. The V gene's germline CDR1 is MNHEY and CDR2 SVGAGI. This CDR3 reads CASSTEGIQYF. The CDR3 nucleotides are TGTGCCAGCAGTACGGAGGGCATTCAGTACTTC.